This T cell receptor (beta chain) was observed in a study of OX40 agonist ivuxolimab in advanced cancers. The CDR3 extends over 15 amino acids. In germline, CDR1 is SGHDN, CDR2 FVKESK. The V end was cut by 0 bases, the J end by 1 base, with 9 bases between. This clone was seen a few times. No antigen is known for it. Regarding the study as a whole: A proportion of nonresponders additionally exhibited low normalized T-cell clonal expansion.

Assay: immunoSEQ multiplex PCR; the TCRdb copy retains only in-frame clones and omits some. The repertoire holds 15,000 to 20,000 clones, with 83% as singletons. The V call is TRBV14, the J call TRBJ2-5, with a possible D match to TRBD1 (5 bases). The clonotype originates from an adult with an advanced solid tumor such as melanoma, head and neck, liver or kidney cancer. Sequenced here: CD4+ or CD8+ T cells sorted from blood, sampled in a trial of the OX40 agonist ivuxolimab. In nucleotides, the CDR3 is TGTGCCAGCAGCCAAGATTGGGGCCGCCAAGAGACCCAGTACTTC. As protein: CASSQDWGRQETQYF.